The sequence of this T cell receptor (beta chain) was determined in a study of blood T cells in healthy people across ages (dated by TCRdb to about 2015). Turning to the overall study: In model experiments, template switching captured roughly one uniquely barcoded TCR beta cDNA molecule for every two T cells. The study measured age-related changes in TCR beta repertoire diversity using deep sequencing normalized with unique cDNA molecular identifiers. The donors were split into four age groups: young (average 16 years), middle-aged (roughly 40), aged (roughly 60) and long-lived (under 85). For two donors (one aged 18 to 29 and one aged 80 or older), the study analyzed two additional independent replicas of 1 million unique cDNA reads from the same blood draw. On the study overall, not on this receptor specifically: Because the CMV infection status of the donors was unknown, age-related changes in expanded clonotypes may potentially have been confounded. Estimates of total diversity based on one million sequenced T cells were regarded as lower bounds and as underestimates. Observed TCR beta diversity per million T cells fell roughly linearly with age, and a significant reduction was already apparent by age roughly 40. The percentage of naive T cells measured by flow cytometry correlated strongly with observed TCR beta diversity. Since profiling was done on bulk unsorted PBMCs, naive and antigen-experienced compartments could not be conclusively compared. Compared with the aged group, the long-lived group had more naive CD4+ T cells, fewer expanded clones and increased TCR diversity, a pattern suggesting age selection.

Donors were about 36 systemically healthy Caucasian individuals from Russia aged roughly 6 to 100 years. Each donor gave ten milliliters of peripheral blood, collected into EDTA-treated Vacutainer tubes. Ficoll-Paque density-gradient centrifugation was used to isolate PBMCs, with at least 6.5 million per sample. Total RNA was extracted from PBMCs with Trizol reagent, with at least 5 micrograms obtained per sample. The percentages of naive CD45RAhigh/CD27high T cells were determined by flow cytometry on a PBMC aliquot from every donor. Libraries were constructed by 5' RACE. The instrument given in TCRdb is Illumina HiSeq 2500. The second PCR ran for about 7 to 11 cycles and used a J-beta primer mix along with a sample-barcoded 5' primer. A unique molecular identifier was introduced onto each TCR beta cDNA molecule by a template-switch 5' adaptor carrying 12 random nucleotides. At least 2.5 million CDR3-containing paired-end reads were obtained from each sample. First-strand cDNA synthesis was performed from all RNA using the Mint cDNA synthesis kit, with priming by a TRBC-specific oligonucleotide. Following uracil-DNA glycosylase treatment, all cDNA underwent a first 18-cycle PCR with the universal primers M1SS and BC2_uni_R. Per the authors' processing: Each sample was normalized by randomly selecting 1 million high-quality reads, each carrying a distinct molecular identifier. Instead of being binned into consensus sequences, reads with shared molecular identifiers were discarded. MiTCR, with a Q25 quality threshold and the strictest error-elimination algorithm, was used for CDR3 identification, clonotype clustering and error correction. A nonparametric unseen species model with Euler transformation was used to estimate lower-bound total TCR beta diversity. TCRdb reprocessed the public reads (quality trimming at Q25 with fastp, clone calling with MiXCR) and kept in-frame beta chains. Rows matching on CDR3 protein sequence are summarized as one entry with the most common DNA and genes. The V and J calls here are based on TCRdb, not the publication. This sample has 600,000 to 850,000 distinct CDR3 sequences in its table, and just under 25% of those were observed once. More than 8% of the sample is taken by the ten largest.

In regard to this clonotype: Its antigen specificity is not known. The input lacks base qualities; no much larger clone sits a single base away.

These records were also assigned to another study, of T cells of mothers and their children. That second publication adds: The donors were nine systemically healthy Caucasian individuals, made up of three mothers and their six children. cDNA synthesis used all of the extracted RNA, with roughly 1.5 ug of RNA in each 15 ul reaction. In the second PCR, the M1S primer introduced both the sample barcodes and 2-4 random nucleotides. Over 9.5 million TCR beta CDR3 reads came from each mother, compared with about 3 million reads from each child. In both related and unrelated pairs, thymic selection shapes the output of TCR recombination in a similar way, with inherited differences having only a minor effect. Normalized repertoire overlap was always slightly but never significantly higher in related than unrelated mother-child pairs. Persistent microchimeric T cell clones were not detected, at a sensitivity of around 95 clones per million clonotypes. In the study, deep NGS was used to compare the TCR beta repertoires of mothers and children, and features distinguishing related mother-child pairs from unrelated individuals were sought. The mean age was around 40 +/- 4 years for the mothers and approximately 11 +/- 4 years for the children. After adapter ligation with NEBNext reagents, the libraries were sequenced on Illumina HiSeq 2000 with 100+100 nt paired-end reads. Mother and child libraries were prepared a month apart and sequenced in separate runs to prevent cross-contamination. For each donor, between about 500,000 and 2,100,000 distinct TCR beta clonotypes were identified. Naive TCR beta clonotypes were estimated from low-frequency clonotypes matched to each donor's FACS-determined naive share, without sorting.

The sequence was obtained from a boy under 18 in good health. The sequenced material came from blood.

The CDR3 reads as follows: CATSELTGEGEQFF. The DNA is TGTGCCACCAGTGAACTGACAGGGGAGGGTGAGCAGTTCTTC. The chain is encoded by TRBV24-1 joined to TRBJ2-5; the D gene is perhaps TRBD1, on 8 matching bases. Matching the DNA end better, TRBJ2-1 makes the J call doubtful. Reading the germline V gene gives CDR1 KGHDR and CDR2 SFDVKD. Counted from cysteine to phenylalanine, this CDR3 has 14 amino acids. Just CDR3 DNA is preserved here, 42 bases in frame from base 1.